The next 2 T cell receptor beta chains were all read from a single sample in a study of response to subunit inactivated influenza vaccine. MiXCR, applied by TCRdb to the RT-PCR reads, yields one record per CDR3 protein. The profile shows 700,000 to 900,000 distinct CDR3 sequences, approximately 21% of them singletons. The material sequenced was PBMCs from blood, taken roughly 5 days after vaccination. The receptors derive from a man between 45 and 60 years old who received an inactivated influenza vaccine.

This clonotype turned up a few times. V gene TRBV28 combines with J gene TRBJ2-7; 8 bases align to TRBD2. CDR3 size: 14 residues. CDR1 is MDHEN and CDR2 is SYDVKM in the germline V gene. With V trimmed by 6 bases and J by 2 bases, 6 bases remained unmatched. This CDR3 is CASRDGTRTYEQYF. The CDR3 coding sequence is TGTGCCAGCAGAGACGGGACTAGAACCTACGAGCAGTACTTC.

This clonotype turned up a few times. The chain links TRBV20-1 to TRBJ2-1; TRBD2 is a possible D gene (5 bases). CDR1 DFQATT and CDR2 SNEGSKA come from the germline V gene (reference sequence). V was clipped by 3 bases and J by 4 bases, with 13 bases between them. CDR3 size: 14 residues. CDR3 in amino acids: CSASGSYVYNEQFF. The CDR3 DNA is TGCAGTGCTAGTGGGAGCTATGTTTACAATGAGCAGTTCTTC.